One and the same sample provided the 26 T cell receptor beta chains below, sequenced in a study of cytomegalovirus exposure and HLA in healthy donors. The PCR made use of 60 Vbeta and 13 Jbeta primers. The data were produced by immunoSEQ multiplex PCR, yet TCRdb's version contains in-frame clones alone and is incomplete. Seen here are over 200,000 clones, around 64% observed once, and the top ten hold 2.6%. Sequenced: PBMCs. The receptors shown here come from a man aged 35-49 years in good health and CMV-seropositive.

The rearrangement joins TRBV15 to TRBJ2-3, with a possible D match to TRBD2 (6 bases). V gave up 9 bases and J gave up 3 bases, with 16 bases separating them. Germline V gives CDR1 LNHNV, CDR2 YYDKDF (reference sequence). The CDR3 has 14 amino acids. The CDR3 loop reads CATSGGAKTDTQYF. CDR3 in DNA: TGTGCCACGAGCGGAGGGGCAAAAACAGATACGCAGTATTTT.

The CDR3 protein is CASSGGTGKSSYEQYF. As DNA, the CDR3 is TGTGCCAGCAGTGGAGGGACAGGAAAGAGCTCCTACGAGCAGTACTTC. The chain is built from TRBV27 and TRBJ2-5; TRBD1 matches at 8 bases. The last part of the DNA fits TRBJ2-7 better; the J call may be wrong. This CDR3 comprises 16 residues. Germline lookup yields CDR1 MNHEY and CDR2 SMNVEV (reference sequence).

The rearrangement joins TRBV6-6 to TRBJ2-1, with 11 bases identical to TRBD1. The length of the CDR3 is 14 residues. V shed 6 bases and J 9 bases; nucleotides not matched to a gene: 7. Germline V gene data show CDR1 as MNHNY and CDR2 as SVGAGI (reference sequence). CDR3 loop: CASRPGQGVSEQFF. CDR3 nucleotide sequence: TGTGCCAGCAGGCCGGGACAGGGGGTGAGTGAGCAGTTCTTC.

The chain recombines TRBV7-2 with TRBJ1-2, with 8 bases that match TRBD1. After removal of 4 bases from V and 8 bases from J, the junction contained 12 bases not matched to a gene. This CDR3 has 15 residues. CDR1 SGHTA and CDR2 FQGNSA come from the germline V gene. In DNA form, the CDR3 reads TGTGCCAGCAGCTCCTCTAGGACAGGGCAAGGCGGCTACACCTTC. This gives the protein CASSSSRTGQGGYTF.

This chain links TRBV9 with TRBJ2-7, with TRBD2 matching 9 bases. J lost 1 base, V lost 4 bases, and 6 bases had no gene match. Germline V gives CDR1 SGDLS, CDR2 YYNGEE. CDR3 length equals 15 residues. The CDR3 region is CASSLSSGGSYEQYF. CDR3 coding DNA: TGTGCCAGCAGCCTATCCAGCGGGGGGTCCTACGAGCAGTACTTC.

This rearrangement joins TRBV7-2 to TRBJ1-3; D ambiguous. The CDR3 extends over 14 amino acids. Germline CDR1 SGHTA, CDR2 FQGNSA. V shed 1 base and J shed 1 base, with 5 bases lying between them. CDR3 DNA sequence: TGTGCCAGCAGCTTAGTCTTATCTGGAAACACCATATATTTT. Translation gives CASSLVLSGNTIYF. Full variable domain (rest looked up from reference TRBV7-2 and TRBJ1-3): GAGVSQSPSNKVTEKGKDVELRCDPISGHTALYWYRQSLGQGLEFLIYFQGNSAPDKSGLPSDRFSAERTGGSVSTLTIQRTQQEDSAVYLCASSLVLSGNTIYFGEGSWLTVV.

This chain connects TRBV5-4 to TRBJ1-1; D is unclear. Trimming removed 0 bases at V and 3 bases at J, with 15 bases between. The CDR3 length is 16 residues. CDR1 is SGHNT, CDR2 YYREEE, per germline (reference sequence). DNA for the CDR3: TGTGCCAGCAGCTTGGGGAGGGTTGGTTGGGACACTGAAGCTTTCTTT. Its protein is CASSLGRVGWDTEAFF.

DNA for the CDR3: TGTGCCAGCAGCTTCGCGGGACAGGGGTTTCCCGGGGAGCTGTTTTTT. Its protein is CASSFAGQGFPGELFF. This chain uses TRBV7-9 with TRBJ2-2, with TRBD1 identical over 10 bases. Trimming took 3 bases from V and 6 from J; bases not matched to a gene: 7. Germline lookup yields CDR1 SEHNR and CDR2 FQNEAQ (reference sequence). The CDR3 has 16 residues.

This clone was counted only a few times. CDR3 sequence (DNA): TGTGCCAGCAGCCCGGACAGAAGTAACACCGGGGAGCTGTTTTTT. This encodes CASSPDRSNTGELFF. The chain joins TRBV7-3 to TRBJ2-2, with D possibly TRBD1 on 6 matching bases. Trimming shortened V by 5 bases and J by 2 bases, and 12 bases separated the two germline ends. Germline V gene data show CDR1 as SGHTA and CDR2 as FQGTGA. The CDR3 runs to 15 residues.

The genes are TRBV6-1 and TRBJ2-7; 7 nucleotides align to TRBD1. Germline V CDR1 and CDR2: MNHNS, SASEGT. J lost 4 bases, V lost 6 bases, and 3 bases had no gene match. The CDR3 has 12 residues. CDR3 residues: CASSPTGYEQYF. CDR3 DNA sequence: TGTGCCAGCAGCCCGACAGGGTACGAGCAGTACTTC.

CDR3 loop: CASGEGPPYEQYF. CDR3 bases: TGTGCCAGCGGGGAGGGGCCCCCCTACGAGCAGTACTTC. The chain recombines TRBV6-1 with TRBJ2-7, with 7 nucleotides matching TRBD2. Germline V gives CDR1 MNHNS, CDR2 SASEGT. The CDR3 is 13 amino acids. J was trimmed by 2 bases and V by 8 bases; bases with no gene match: 6.

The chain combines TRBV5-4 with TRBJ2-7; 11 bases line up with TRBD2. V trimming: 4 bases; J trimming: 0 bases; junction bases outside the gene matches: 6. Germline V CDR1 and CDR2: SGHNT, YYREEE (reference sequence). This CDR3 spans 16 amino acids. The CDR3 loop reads CASSEGGTSGSYEQYF. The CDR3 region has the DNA TGTGCCAGCAGCGAAGGCGGGACTAGCGGCTCCTACGAGCAGTACTTC. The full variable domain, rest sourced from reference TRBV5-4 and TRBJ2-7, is ETGVTQSPTHLIKTRGQQVTLRCSSQSGHNTVSWYQQALGQGPQFIFQYYREEENGRGNFPPRFSGLQFPNYSSELNVNALELDDSALYLCASSEGGTSGSYEQYFGPGTRLTVT.

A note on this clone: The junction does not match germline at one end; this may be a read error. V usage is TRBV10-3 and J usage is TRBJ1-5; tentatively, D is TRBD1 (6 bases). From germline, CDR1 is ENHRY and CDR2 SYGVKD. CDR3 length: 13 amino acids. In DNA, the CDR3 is TGTGCCGTCAGGGTGGACAGTAACCAGCCCCAGCATTTT. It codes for CAVRVDSNQPQHF.

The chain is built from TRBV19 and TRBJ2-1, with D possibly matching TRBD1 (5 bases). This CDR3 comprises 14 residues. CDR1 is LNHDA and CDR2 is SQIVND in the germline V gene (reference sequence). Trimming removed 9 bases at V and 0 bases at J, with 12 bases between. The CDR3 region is CASRRQSSYNEQFF. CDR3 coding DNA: TGTGCCAGCCGGAGACAGAGCTCCTACAATGAGCAGTTCTTC.

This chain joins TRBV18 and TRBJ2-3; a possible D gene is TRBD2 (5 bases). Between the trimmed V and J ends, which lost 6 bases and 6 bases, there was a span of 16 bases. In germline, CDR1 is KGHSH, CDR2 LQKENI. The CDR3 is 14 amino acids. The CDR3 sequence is CASSGGRGGDTQYF. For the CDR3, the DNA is TGTGCCAGCTCCGGAGGACGAGGCGGTGATACGCAGTATTTT.

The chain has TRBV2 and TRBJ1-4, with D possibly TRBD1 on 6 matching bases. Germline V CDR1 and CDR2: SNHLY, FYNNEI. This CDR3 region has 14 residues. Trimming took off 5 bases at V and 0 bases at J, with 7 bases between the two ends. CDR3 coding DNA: TGTGCCAGCAGTTACAGGGCAACTAATGAAAAACTGTTTTTT. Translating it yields CASSYRATNEKLFF.

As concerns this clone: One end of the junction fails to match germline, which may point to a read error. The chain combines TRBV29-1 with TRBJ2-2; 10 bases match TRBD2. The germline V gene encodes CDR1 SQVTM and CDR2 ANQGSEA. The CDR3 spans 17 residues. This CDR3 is CRVGGGSGGLDTGELFF. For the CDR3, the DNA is TGCAGGGTTGGGGGGGGTAGCGGGGGGTTGGACACCGGGGAGCTGTTTTTT.

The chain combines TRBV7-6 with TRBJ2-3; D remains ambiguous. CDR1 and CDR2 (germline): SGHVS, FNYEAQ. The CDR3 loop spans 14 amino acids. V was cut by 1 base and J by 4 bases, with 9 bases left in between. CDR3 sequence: CASSLVSSADTQYF. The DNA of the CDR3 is TGTGCCAGCAGCTTAGTTTCCTCCGCAGATACGCAGTATTTT.

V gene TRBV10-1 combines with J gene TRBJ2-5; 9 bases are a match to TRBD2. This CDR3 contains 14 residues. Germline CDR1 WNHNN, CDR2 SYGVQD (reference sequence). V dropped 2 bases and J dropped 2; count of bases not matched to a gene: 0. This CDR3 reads CASSELAGQETQYF. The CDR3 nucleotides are TGCGCCAGCAGTGAGCTAGCGGGGCAAGAGACCCAGTACTTC.

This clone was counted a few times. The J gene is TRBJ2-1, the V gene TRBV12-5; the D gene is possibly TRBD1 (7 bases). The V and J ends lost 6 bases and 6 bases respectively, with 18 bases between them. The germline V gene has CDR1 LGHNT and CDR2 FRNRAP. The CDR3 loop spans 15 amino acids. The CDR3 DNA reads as TGTGCTAGTGGCTCGACAGGGACGCGGGGCAATGAGCAGTTCTTC. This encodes CASGSTGTRGNEQFF.

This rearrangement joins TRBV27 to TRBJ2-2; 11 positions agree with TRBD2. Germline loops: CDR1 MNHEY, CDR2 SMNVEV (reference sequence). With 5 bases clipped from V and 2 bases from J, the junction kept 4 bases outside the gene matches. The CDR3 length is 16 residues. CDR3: CASSDLAGGNTGELFF. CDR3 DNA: TGTGCCAGCAGTGACCTAGCGGGGGGTAACACCGGGGAGCTGTTTTTT.

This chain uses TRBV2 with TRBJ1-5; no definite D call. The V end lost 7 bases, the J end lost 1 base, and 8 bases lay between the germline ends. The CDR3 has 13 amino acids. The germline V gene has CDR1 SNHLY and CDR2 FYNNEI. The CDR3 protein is CASNERSNQPQHF. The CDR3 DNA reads TGTGCCAGCAATGAGAGGAGCAATCAGCCCCAGCATTTT. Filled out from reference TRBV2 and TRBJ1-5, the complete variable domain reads EPEVTQTPSHQVTQMGQEVILRCVPISNHLYFYWYRQILGQKVEFLVSFYNNEISEKSEIFDDQFSVERPDGSNFTLKIRSTKLEDSAMYFCASNERSNQPQHFGDGTRLSIL.

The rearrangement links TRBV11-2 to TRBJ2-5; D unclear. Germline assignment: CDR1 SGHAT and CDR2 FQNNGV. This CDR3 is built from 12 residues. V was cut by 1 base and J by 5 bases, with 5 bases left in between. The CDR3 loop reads CASSLVRETQYF. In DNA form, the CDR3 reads TGTGCCAGCAGCTTAGTTCGGGAGACCCAGTACTTC.

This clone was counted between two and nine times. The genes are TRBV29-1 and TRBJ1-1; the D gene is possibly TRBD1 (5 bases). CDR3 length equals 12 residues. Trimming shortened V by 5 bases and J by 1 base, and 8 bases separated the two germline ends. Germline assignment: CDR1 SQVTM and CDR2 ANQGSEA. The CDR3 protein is CSVQTENTEAFF. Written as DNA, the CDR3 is TGCAGCGTTCAGACAGAGAACACTGAAGCTTTCTTT.

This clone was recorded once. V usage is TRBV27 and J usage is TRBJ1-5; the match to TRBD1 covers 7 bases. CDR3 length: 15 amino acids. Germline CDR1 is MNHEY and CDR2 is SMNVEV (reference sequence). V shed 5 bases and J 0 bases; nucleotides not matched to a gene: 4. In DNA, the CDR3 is TGTGCCAGCAGTGTGGCAGGGGGTAGCAATCAGCCCCAGCATTTT. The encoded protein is CASSVAGGSNQPQHF.

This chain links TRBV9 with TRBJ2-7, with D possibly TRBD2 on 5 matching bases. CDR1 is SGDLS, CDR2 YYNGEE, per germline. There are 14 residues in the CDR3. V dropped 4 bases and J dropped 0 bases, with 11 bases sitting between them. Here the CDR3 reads CASSPGLISYEQYF. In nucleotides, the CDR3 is TGTGCCAGCAGCCCCGGACTTATCTCCTACGAGCAGTACTTC.